This T cell receptor beta chain was sequenced during a study of blood T cell repertoires in COVID-19. The table came from immunoSEQ multiplex PCR; TCRdb's copy has only in-frame clones and leaves some out. The top ten hold roughly 12% of the sample, which has approximately 120,000 clones, 80% to 90% seen once. The CDR3 totals 13 residues. Trimming pared 8 bases from V and 2 bases from J, leaving 11 bases between. In germline, CDR1 is MNHEY, CDR2 SVGAGI. This chain links TRBV6-5 with TRBJ2-3; D is ambiguous. The receptor comes from a human donor in a cohort sampled during active COVID-19. Sequencing was carried out using peripheral blood. The CDR3 DNA reads as TGTGCCAGCTCTCCAGGCCCCACAGATACGCAGTATTTT. Protein sequence: CASSPGPTDTQYF.